This T cell receptor beta chain was recovered during a study of blood T cells in healthy people across ages. Primers used in a second PCR of about 6 to 11 cycles were a sample-barcoded 5' primer and a J-beta primer mix. TCRdb recomputed calls from the 5' RACE reads with MiXCR, one row per CDR3 protein. Of about 400,000 distinct CDR3 sequences detected, more than 45% appear once; the ten largest clones hold over 40%. V shed 3 bases, J shed 4 bases, and the junction held 6 bases outside the gene matches. The CDR3 contains 15 residues. Those donating, healthy Caucasian individuals from Russia, were aged about 6 to 95. Isolation yielded PBMCs, at least 7 million per sample, in every case. Every sample gave at least 6 micrograms of total RNA when it was extracted.

The chain carries TRBV12-3 or TRBV12-4 and TRBJ1-2, with 9 bases identical to TRBD1. This clonotype was obtained from a man aged 60-69 years in good health. Sequencing was performed on blood. The DNA of the CDR3 is TGTGCCAGCAGTTTCGGCAACAGGGGGCCCTATGGCTACACCTTC. Protein: CASSFGNRGPYGYTF.